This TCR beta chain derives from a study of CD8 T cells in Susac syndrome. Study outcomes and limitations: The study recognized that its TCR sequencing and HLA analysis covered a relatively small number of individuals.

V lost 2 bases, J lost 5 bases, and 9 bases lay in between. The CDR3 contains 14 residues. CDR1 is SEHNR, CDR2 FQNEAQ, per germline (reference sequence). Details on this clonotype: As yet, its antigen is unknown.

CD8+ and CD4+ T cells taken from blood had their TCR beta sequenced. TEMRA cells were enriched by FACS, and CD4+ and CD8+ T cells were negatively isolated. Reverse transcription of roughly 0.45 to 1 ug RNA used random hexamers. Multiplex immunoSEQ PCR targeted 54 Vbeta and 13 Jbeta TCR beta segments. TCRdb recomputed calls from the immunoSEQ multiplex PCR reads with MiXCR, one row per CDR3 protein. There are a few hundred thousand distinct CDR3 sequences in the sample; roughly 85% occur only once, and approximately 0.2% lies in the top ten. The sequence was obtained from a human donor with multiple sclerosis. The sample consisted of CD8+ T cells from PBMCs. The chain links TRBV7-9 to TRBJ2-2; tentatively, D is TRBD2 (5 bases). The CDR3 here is CASSLSGETGELFF. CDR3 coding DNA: TGTGCCAGCAGCTTAAGTGGGGAGACCGGGGAGCTGTTTTTT. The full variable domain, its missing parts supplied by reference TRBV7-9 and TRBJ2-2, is DTGVSQNPRHKITKRGQNVTFRCDPISEHNRLYWYRQTLGQGPEFLTYFQNEAQLEKSRLLSDRFSAERPKGSFSTLEIQRTEQGDSAMYLCASSLSGETGELFFGEGSRLTVL.